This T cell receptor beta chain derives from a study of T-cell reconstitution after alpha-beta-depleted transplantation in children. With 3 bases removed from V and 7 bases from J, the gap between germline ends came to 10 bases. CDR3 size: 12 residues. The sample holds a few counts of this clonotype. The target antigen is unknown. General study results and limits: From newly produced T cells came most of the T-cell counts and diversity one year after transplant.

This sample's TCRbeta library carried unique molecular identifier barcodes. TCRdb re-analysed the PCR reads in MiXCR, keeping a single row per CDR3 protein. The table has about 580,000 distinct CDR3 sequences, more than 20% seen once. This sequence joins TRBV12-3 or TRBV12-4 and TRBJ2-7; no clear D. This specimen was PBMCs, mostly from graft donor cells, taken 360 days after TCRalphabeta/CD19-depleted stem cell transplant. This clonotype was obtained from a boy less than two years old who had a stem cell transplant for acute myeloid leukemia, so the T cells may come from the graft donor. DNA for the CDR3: TGTGCCAGCAGTTTGGTCGTGCGGGAGCAGTACTTC. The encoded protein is CASSLVVREQYF.